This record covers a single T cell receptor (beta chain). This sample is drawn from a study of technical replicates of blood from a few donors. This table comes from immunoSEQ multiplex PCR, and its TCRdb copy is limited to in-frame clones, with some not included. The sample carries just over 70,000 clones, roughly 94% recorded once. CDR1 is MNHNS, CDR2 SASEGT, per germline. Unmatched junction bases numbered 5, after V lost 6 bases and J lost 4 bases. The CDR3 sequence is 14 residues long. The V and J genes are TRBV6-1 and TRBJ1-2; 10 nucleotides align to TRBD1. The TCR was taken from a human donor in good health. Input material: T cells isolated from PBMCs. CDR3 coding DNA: TGTGCCAGCAGCGAGACAGGGGGCTCCTATGGCTACACCTTC. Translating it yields CASSETGGSYGYTF.